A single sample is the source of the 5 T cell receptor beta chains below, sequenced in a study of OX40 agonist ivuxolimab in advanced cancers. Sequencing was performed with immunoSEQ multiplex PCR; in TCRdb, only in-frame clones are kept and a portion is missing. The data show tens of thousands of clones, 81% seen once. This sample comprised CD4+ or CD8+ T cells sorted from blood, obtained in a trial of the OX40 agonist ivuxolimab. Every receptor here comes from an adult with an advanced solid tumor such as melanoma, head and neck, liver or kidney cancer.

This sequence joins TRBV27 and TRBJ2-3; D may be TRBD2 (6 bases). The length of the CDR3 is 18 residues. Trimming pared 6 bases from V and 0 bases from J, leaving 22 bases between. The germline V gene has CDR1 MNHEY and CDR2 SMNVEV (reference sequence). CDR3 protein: CASSPIGPEGSSTDTQYF. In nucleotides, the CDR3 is TGTGCCAGCAGCCCTATAGGTCCGGAGGGCTCTAGCACAGATACGCAGTATTTT.

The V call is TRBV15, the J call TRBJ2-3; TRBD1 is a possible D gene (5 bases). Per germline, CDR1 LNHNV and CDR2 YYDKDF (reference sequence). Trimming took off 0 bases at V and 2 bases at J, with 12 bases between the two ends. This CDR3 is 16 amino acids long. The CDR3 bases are TGTGCCACCAGCAGAGACAGGGCCCTAAACACAGATACGCAGTATTTT. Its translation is CATSRDRALNTDTQYF. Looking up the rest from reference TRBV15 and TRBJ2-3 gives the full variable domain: DAMVIQNPRYQVTQFGKPVTLSCSQTLNHNVMYWYQQKSSQAPKLLFHYYDKDFNNEADTPDNFQSRRPNTSFCFLDIRSPGLGDTAMYLCATSRDRALNTDTQYFGPGTRLTVL.

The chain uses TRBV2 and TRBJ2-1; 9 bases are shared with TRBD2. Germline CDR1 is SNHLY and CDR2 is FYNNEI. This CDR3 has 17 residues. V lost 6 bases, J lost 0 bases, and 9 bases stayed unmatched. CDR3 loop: CASSHVPSGNSYNEQFF. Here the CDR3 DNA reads TGTGCCAGCAGCCACGTACCTAGCGGGAACTCCTACAATGAGCAGTTCTTC.

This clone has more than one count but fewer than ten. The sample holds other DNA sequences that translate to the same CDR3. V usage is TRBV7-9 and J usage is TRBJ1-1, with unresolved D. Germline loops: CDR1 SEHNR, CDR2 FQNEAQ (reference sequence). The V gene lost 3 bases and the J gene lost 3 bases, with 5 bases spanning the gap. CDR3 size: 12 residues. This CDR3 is CASSFGDTEAFF. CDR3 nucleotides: TGTGCCAGCAGCTTCGGCGACACTGAAGCTTTCTTT.

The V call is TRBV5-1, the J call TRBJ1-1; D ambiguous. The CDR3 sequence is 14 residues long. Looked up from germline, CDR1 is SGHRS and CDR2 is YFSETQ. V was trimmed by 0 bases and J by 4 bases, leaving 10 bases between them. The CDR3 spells CASSLEGLSTEAFF. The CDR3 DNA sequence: TGCGCCAGCAGCTTGGAAGGGCTGAGCACTGAAGCTTTCTTT.